This TCR beta chain was obtained from a study of T cell repertoires in cytomegalovirus infection. Turning to the study itself: CMV infection plus the matching HLA type was flagged by public TCR beta signatures. Study results and caveats: Dominating the ex vivo response were TCR beta clonotypes that were CMV-specific and HLA-C-restricted.

TCRdb reanalysed the reads using MiXCR and keeps one entry per CDR3 protein. This repertoire shows approximately 500,000 distinct CDR3 sequences, approximately 25% found once; its top ten account for approximately 13%. The germline V gene has CDR1 LNHDA and CDR2 SQIVND (reference sequence). The CDR3 has 19 residues. Trimming at V came to 6 bases and at J to 1 base, leaving 9 bases not matched to a gene. The table lists this clonotype with a few counts. Its antigen remains unknown. The V call is TRBV19, the J call TRBJ2-6; 13 bases fit TRBD2. Sequenced sample: PBMCs. This sequence originates from a human donor in good health (CMV status not recorded). Some clones in this sample may be carry-over from other donors' samples. CDR3 nucleotides: TGTGCCAGTAGCTTCGCTTTGGGACTAGCGGGGTCTGGGGCCAACGTCCTGACTTTC. Its protein product is CASSFALGLAGSGANVLTF.